This T cell receptor (beta chain) was sequenced for a study of identical twins (dated by TCRdb to the mid-2010s). With respect to the entire study: TCR alpha and beta repertoires from monozygotic twins, unrelated adults of various ages and cord blood were deep-sequenced to test whether fetal clonotypes persist. To rule out contamination, the twin experiments were replicated at different times with different library preparation protocols.

The cysteine opens and the phenylalanine closes a CDR3 of 13 amino acids. This entry keeps only the CDR3 DNA: 39 bases, framed from base 1. CDR1 MDHEN and CDR2 SYDVKM are derived from the germline V gene. V gives up 6 bases and J gives up 4 bases, and the segment between their germline ends measures 13 bases. Comment on this clonotype: The antigen this receptor binds is unknown. Within one base of it there is no much larger clone, and no base qualities were kept.

All donors were healthy Caucasians. The researchers also sequenced three unrelated adults who were not twins: a male aged 18 to 29, a male aged 50 to 60, and a female aged 50 to 60. Miltenyi CD45RO+ enrichment and human naive T-cell isolation kits were used to isolate memory (CD45RO+) and naive T cells from PBMC. Paper-wide results and their limitations: Zero-insertion analyses could be partly confounded by invariant T cells such as MAIT and iNKT, though diverse VJ usage argued against such confounding for most clonotypes. In monozygotic twins, recombination models systematically underestimated out-of-frame TCR alpha sharing, but the models matched the sharing seen between unrelated individuals. Conclusions relied on cross-sectional statistical analysis, since the same donors could not be followed over many years. Compared with coincidental sharing between unrelated individuals, out-of-frame TCR alpha sequences shared between twins had an excess of sequences with low generation probability. Abundant cord blood beta clonotypes had fewer insertions, young adult naive repertoires showed a similar but weaker trend, and memory repertoires showed no such trend. A weaker excess of twin sharing was found in beta out-of-frame sequences because the signal-to-noise ratio was lowered by fewer shared sequences.

Receptors were amplified or captured by 5' RACE. Sequencing used an Illumina HiSeq 2000. Template switching introduced a universal primer binding site; the final cDNA contained a unique molecular identifier, enabling accurate counting of TCR cDNA molecules. First-strand cDNA for TCR alpha and beta chains was synthesized from specific primers in the conserved constant-segment region. To control for contamination, every cDNA library carried two barcodes: a SMART-Mk sample barcode plus Illumina barcodes. TruSeq adapter sequences along with Illumina sample barcodes were introduced in two successive PCR steps. TCR alpha and beta cDNA libraries were sequenced on the Illumina HiSeq platform with custom primers. Per the original workflow: MiGEC was used to process raw reads and extract unique molecular identifiers, and MiXCR was used to find CDR3 positions. Recombination models were inferred per individual with the repgenHMM and IGoR tools using an EM algorithm. The tcR package in R was used for shared clonotype analysis, with sharing normalized by the product of cloneset sizes. To study raw recombination without the effects of thymic and clonal selection, out-of-frame nonproductive sequences were analyzed. TCRdb itself trimmed the public reads at Q25 with fastp, ran MiXCR and retained productive beta chains. Rows merge per CDR3 protein into single entries with the most common DNA and genes. TCRdb assigned the V and J calls; the authors' analysis was not used. This sample comprises 450,000 or so distinct CDR3 sequences, 15% to 20% of them detected only once. The ten largest account for 12% of the sample.

This clonotype was sampled from a middle-aged man in good health. This sequence uses TRBV28 and TRBJ2-7; D gene: possibly TRBD1, on 6 matching bases. The specimen was naive T cells sorted from blood. Reading the label with the study, this specimen's cell subset or site is: cells isolated with a human naive T-cell isolation kit. The DNA reads TGTGCCAGCAGCCAGGGGTCCCAATACGAGCAGTACTTC. Its protein product is CASSQGSQYEQYF.